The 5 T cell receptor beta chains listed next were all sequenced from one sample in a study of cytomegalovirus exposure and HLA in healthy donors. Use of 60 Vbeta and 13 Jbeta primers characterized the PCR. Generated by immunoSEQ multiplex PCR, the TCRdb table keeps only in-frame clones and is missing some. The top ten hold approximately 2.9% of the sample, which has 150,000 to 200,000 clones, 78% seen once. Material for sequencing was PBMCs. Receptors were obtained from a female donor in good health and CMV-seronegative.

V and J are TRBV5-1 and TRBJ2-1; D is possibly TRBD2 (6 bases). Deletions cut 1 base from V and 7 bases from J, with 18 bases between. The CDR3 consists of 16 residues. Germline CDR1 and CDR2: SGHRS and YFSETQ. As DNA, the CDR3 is TGCGCCAGCAGCTTGAATGCGGGAACCCTAGGGAATGAGCAGTTCTTC. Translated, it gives CASSLNAGTLGNEQFF.

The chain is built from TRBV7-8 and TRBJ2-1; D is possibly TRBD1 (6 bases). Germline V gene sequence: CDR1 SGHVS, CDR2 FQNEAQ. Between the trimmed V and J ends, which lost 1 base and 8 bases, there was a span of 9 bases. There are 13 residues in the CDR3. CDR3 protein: CASSLESGDEQFF. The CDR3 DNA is TGTGCCAGCAGCTTAGAATCAGGGGATGAGCAGTTCTTC.

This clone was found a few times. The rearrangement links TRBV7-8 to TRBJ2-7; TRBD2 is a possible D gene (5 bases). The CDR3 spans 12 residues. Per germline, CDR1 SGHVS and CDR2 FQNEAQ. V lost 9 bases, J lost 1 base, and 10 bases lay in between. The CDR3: CASIGNSYEQYF. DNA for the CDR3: TGTGCCAGTATCGGGAATTCCTACGAGCAGTACTTC.

CDR3 coding DNA: TGTGCCAGTAGTATCCCCGGGTTAGACACTGAAGCTTTCTTT. This sequence encodes CASSIPGLDTEAFF. The chain joins TRBV19 to TRBJ1-1, with D hard to call. In germline, CDR1 is LNHDA, CDR2 SQIVND (reference sequence). V shed 3 bases and J shed 3 bases, with 11 bases lying between them. This CDR3 comprises 14 residues.

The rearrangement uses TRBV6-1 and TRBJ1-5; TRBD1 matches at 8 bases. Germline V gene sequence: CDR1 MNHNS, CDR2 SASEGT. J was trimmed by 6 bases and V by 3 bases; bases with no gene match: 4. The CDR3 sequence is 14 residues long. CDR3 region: CASSDSGGVQPQHF. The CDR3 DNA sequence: TGTGCCAGCAGTGACTCAGGGGGCGTTCAGCCCCAGCATTTT.